This is a list of T cell receptor beta chains from one sample in a study of Ad26.COV2.S vaccination and SARS-CoV-2 variants. Method: immunoSEQ multiplex PCR; TCRdb's copy keeps in-frame clones and lacks some. The data contain fewer than 400,000 clones, about 86% of them singletons. Sequencing used peripheral blood, obtained in a trial of Ad26.COV2.S vaccine versus placebo. The receptors originated from a person between 18 and 65 years old who received the Ad26.COV2.S COVID-19 vaccine or a placebo. CDR3s include the opening cysteine and the closing phenylalanine or tryptophan. Fields, in order: J gene, D gene, V gene, clone size, CDR3 protein, CDR3 DNA. A D gene is named only where the DNA matches it firmly. Where a row states a size, it is once, few, many or the class of an expanded clone; other rows omit it.

j_call: TRBJ2-4
d_call: TRBD2
v_call: TRBV6-2/TRBV6-3
clone_size: .
cdr3_aa: CASSRTSGGDWDFSGAKNIQYF
cdr3_nt: TGTGCCAGCAGCCGCACTAGCGGGGGGGATTGGGATTTTAGTGGGGCCAAAAACATTCAGTACTTC

j_call: TRBJ2-7
d_call: .
v_call: TRBV6-2/TRBV6-3
clone_size: .
cdr3_aa: CASSWRREEQYF
cdr3_nt: TGTGCCAGCAGTTGGCGGAGGGAAGAGCAGTACTTC

j_call: TRBJ1-6
d_call: .
v_call: TRBV18
clone_size: .
cdr3_aa: CASSPPGGESSPLHF
cdr3_nt: TGTGCCAGCTCACCACCCGGAGGGGAGAGTTCACCCCTCCACTTT

j_call: TRBJ2-5
d_call: TRBD1
v_call: TRBV6-6
clone_size: .
cdr3_aa: CASRRPGTGPETQYF
cdr3_nt: TGTGCCAGCAGACGCCCCGGGACAGGCCCCGAGACCCAGTACTTC

j_call: TRBJ1-5
d_call: TRBD1
v_call: TRBV6-1
clone_size: once
cdr3_aa: CASSEAGLDRGDQPQHF
cdr3_nt: TGTGCCAGCAGTGAAGCAGGGCTGGACAGGGGTGACCAGCCCCAGCATTTT

j_call: TRBJ1-4
d_call: .
v_call: TRBV27
clone_size: .
cdr3_aa: CASSLRGVEKLFF
cdr3_nt: TGTGCCAGCAGTTTGAGAGGGGTCGAAAAACTGTTTTTT

j_call: TRBJ2-7
d_call: TRBD1
v_call: TRBV28
clone_size: .
cdr3_aa: CASSSTTGTGIYEQYF
cdr3_nt: TGTGCCAGCAGTTCAACCACCGGGACAGGGATTTACGAGCAGTACTTC

j_call: TRBJ2-6
d_call: .
v_call: TRBV5-4
clone_size: .
cdr3_aa: CASSLGGLGANVLTF
cdr3_nt: TGTGCCAGCAGCTTGGGTGGGCTAGGGGCCAACGTCCTGACTTTC

j_call: TRBJ2-1
d_call: .
v_call: TRBV25-1
clone_size: few
cdr3_aa: CASELYNEQFF
cdr3_nt: TGTGCCAGCGAGTTATACAATGAGCAGTTCTTC

j_call: TRBJ1-2
d_call: .
v_call: TRBV7-2
clone_size: .
cdr3_aa: CASSVGVNYGYTF
cdr3_nt: TGTGCCAGCAGCGTAGGGGTTAACTATGGCTACACCTTC

j_call: TRBJ2-7
d_call: .
v_call: TRBV19
clone_size: .
cdr3_aa: CASSIAPRYEQYF
cdr3_nt: TGTGCCAGTAGTATAGCCCCCCGCTACGAGCAGTACTTC

j_call: TRBJ1-3
d_call: .
v_call: TRBV5-1
clone_size: .
cdr3_aa: CASSLGSRVSGNTIYF
cdr3_nt: TGCGCCAGCAGCTTGGGGTCCAGGGTCTCTGGAAACACCATATATTTT

j_call: TRBJ1-5
d_call: .
v_call: TRBV5-6
clone_size: .
cdr3_aa: CASSFRGAGNQPQHF
cdr3_nt: TGTGCCAGCAGCTTTCGGGGGGCGGGCAATCAGCCCCAGCATTTT

j_call: TRBJ2-1
d_call: TRBD2
v_call: TRBV7-8
clone_size: .
cdr3_aa: CASSLAGAYNEQFF
cdr3_nt: TGTGCCAGCAGCTTGGCGGGGGCCTACAATGAGCAGTTCTTC

j_call: TRBJ2-1
d_call: .
v_call: TRBV7-2
clone_size: .
cdr3_aa: CASSLDGLAKDEQFF
cdr3_nt: TGTGCCAGCAGCTTAGACGGTCTAGCGAAGGATGAGCAGTTCTTC

j_call: TRBJ2-3
d_call: TRBD1
v_call: TRBV10-1
clone_size: .
cdr3_aa: CASSESGDRYTDTQYF
cdr3_nt: TGCGCCAGCAGTGAGTCGGGGGACAGGTACACAGATACGCAGTATTTT

j_call: TRBJ1-2
d_call: .
v_call: TRBV5-1
clone_size: .
cdr3_aa: CASSLALGQPKLTPYGYTF
cdr3_nt: TGCGCCAGCAGCTTGGCTTTAGGACAACCCAAACTCACGCCCTATGGCTACACCTTC